This T cell receptor beta chain appears in the sequencing data of a study of response to subunit inactivated influenza vaccine. Study outcomes and limitations: Authors suggested each seasonal flu vaccination may recruit only limited numbers of new T cells.

TCRdb redid the calling of the RT-PCR reads with MiXCR, one entry per CDR3 protein. The sample has hundreds of thousands of distinct CDR3 sequences, approximately 14% seen once. This clonotype has just a few counts. Antigen specificity is unknown. This receptor was obtained from a man aged 45-60 years who received an inactivated influenza vaccine. This material consisted of PBMCs from blood, taken approximately 15 days before vaccination.

CDR3 sequence reads: CASNLLDQDSNQPQHF. CDR3 nucleotides: TGTGCCAGCAACCTCTTGGATCAGGATAGCAATCAGCCCCAGCATTTT. The chain couples TRBV28 to TRBJ1-5; the D is unclear. V was clipped by 7 bases and J by 0 bases, with 16 bases between them. The V gene's germline CDR1 is MDHEN and CDR2 SYDVKM. The CDR3 covers 16 residues.